This T cell receptor beta chain comes out of a study of blood T cell repertoires in COVID-19. Study as a whole: Material from acute and convalescent COVID-19 was sourced from the United States, Italy and Spain.

Trimming cost V 4 bases and J 2 bases; bases outside gene matches: 17. Germline CDR1 is LGHNA and CDR2 is YSLEER. This CDR3 contains 19 residues. Original processing notes: Estimation of nucleated cell counts was performed using reference gene primer amplification. The data were produced by immunoSEQ multiplex PCR, yet TCRdb's version contains in-frame clones alone and is incomplete. V and J calls and clone size are given by that table; D and trimming were obtained from the DNA. The sample has 80,000 to 100,000 clones; roughly 80% are singletons. The sequencing sample was made of peripheral blood. The rearrangement links TRBV4-3 to TRBJ2-7, with 10 bases aligning to TRBD2. This clonotype was obtained from a man aged 50 to 59 who had recovered from COVID-19. CDR3 protein: CASSPGQGELAGSPYEQYF. The DNA of the CDR3 is TGCGCCAGCAGCCCAGGACAGGGCGAACTAGCGGGAAGCCCCTACGAGCAGTACTTC.